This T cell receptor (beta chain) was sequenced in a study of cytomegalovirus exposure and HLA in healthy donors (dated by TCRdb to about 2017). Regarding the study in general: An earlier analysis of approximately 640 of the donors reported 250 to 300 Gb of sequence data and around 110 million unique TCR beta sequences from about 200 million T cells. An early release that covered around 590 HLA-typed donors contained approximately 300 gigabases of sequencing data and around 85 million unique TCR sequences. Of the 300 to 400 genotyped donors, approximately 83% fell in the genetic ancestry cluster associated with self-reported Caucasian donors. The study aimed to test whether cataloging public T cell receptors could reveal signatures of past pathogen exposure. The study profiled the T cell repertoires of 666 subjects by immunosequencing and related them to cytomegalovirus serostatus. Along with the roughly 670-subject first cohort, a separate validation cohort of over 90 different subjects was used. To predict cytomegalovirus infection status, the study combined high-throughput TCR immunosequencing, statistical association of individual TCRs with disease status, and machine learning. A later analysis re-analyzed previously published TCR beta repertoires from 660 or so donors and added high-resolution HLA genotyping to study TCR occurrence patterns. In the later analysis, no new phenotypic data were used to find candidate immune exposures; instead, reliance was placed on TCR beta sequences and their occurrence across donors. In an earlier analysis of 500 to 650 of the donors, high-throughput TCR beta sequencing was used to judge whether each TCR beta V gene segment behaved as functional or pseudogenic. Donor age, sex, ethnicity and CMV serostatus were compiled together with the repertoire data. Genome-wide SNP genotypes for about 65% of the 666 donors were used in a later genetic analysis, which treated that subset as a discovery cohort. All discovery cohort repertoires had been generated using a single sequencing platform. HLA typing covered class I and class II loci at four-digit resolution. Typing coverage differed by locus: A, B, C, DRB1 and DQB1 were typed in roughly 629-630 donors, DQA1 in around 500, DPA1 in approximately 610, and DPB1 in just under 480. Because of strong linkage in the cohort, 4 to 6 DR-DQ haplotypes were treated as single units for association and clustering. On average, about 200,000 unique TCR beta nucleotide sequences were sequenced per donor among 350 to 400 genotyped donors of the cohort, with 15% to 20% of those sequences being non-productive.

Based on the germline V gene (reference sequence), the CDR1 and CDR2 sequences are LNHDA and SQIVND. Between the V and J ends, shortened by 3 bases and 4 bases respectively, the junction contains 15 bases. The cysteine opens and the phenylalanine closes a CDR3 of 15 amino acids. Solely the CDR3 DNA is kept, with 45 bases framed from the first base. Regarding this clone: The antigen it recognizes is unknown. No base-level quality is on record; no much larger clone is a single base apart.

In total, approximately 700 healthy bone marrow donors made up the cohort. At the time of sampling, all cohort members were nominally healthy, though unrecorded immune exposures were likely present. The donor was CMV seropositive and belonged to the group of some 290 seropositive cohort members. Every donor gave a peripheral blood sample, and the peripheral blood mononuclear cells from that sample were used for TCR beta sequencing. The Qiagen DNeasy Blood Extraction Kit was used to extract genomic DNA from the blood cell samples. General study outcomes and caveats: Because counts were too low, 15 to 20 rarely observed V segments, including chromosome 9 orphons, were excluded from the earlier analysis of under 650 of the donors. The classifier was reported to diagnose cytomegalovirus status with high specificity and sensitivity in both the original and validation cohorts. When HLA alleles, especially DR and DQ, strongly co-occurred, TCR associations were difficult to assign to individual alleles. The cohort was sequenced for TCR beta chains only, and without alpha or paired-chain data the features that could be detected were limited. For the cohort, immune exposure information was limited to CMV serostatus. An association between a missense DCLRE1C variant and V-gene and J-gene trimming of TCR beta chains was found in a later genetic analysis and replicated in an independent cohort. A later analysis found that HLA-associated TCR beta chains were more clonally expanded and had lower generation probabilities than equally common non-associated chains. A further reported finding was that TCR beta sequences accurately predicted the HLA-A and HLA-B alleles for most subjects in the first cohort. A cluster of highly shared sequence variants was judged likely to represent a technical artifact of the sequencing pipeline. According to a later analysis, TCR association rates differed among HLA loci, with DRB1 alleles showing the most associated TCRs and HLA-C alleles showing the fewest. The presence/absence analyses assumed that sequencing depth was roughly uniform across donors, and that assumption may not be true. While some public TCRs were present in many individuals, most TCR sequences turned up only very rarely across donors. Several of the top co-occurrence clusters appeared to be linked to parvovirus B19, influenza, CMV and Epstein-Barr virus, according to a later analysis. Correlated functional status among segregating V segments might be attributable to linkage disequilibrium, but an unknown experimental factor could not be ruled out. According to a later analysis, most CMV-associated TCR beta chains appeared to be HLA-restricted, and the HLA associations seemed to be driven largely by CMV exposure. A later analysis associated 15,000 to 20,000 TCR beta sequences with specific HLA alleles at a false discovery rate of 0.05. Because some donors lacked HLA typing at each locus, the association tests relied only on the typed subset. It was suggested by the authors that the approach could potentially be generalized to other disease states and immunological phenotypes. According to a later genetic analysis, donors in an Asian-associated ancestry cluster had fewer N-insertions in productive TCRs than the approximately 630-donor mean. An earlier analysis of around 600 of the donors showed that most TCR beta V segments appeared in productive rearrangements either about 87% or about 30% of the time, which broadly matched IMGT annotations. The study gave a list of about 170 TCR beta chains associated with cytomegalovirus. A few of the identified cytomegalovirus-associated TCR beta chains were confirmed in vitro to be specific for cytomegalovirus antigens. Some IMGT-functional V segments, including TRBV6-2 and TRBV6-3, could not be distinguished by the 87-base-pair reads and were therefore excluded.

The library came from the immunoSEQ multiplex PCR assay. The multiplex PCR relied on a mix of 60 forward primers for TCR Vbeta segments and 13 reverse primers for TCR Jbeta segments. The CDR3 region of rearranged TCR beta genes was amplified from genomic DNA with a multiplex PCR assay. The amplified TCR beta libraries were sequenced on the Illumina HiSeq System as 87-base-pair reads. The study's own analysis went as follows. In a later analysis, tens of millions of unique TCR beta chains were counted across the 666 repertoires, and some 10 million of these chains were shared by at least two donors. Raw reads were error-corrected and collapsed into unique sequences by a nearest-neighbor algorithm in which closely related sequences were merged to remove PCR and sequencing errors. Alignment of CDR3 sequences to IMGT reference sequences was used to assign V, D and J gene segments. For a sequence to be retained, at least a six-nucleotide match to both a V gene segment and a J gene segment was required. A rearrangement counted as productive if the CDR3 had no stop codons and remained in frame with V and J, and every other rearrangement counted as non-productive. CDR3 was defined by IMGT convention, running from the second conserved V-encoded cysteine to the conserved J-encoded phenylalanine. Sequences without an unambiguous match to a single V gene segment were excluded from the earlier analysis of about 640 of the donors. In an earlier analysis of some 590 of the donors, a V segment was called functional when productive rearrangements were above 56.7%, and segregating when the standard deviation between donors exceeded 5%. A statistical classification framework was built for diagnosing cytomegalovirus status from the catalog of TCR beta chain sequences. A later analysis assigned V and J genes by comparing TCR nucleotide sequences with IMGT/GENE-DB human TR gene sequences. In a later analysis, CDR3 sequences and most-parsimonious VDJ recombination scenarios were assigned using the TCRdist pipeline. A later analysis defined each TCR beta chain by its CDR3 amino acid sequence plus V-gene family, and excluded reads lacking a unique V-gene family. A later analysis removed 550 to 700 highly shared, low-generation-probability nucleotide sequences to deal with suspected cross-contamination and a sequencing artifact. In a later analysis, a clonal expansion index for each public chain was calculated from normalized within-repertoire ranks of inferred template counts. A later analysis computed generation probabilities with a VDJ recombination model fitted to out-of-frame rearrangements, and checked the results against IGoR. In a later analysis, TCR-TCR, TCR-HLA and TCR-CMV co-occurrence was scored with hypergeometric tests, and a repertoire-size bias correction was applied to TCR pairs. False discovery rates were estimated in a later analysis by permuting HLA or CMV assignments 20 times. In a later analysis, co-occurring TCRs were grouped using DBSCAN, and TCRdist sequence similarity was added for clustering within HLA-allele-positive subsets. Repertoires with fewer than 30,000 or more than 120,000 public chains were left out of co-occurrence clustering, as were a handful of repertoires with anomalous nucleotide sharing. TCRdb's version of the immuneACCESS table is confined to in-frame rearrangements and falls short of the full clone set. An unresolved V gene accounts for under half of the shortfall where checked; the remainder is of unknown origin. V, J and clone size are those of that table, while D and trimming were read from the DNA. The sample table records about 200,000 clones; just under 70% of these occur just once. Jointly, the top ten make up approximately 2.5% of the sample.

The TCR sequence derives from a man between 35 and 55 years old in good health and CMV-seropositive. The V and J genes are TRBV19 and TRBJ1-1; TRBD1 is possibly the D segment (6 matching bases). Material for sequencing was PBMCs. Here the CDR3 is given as CASSMGSRGVTEAFF. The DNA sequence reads TGTGCCAGTAGTATGGGCTCCAGGGGAGTCACTGAAGCTTTCTTT.